This TCR beta chain was identified in a study of control samples from healthy donors and cancer patients. Generated by immunoSEQ multiplex PCR, the TCRdb table keeps only in-frame clones and is missing some. Here the sample spans fewer than 200,000 clones, around 94% being singletons. This CDR3 has 15 amino acids. Trimming removed 0 bases from V and 0 bases from J, with 6 bases in between. CDR1 is MGHRA, CDR2 YSYEKL, per germline. This clonotype originated in a man in his 60s with colorectal cancer. Material: PBMCs. V gene TRBV4-1 combines with J gene TRBJ1-5; D gene ambiguous. The CDR3, as DNA: TGCGCCAGCAGCCAAGATTTCAGTAGCAATCAGCCCCAGCATTTT. Translated, it gives CASSQDFSSNQPQHF.